The 7 T cell receptor beta chains presented below share a single source sample, sequenced in a study of response to subunit inactivated influenza vaccine (dated by TCRdb to the late 2010s). Preparation of the library involved RT-PCR. Sequencing instrument: Illumina HiSeq 2500. In-frame beta chains were kept once TCRdb had trimmed the public reads at Q25 with fastp and called clones with MiXCR. A single entry per CDR3 protein holds the most common genes and DNA from its merged rows. Present in this sample are hundreds of thousands of distinct CDR3 sequences, 7.6% of which were seen just once. The biggest ten clones account for over 10% of the sample. Sequences were derived from PBMCs from blood, sampled roughly 24 months after vaccination. The receptors originated from a man aged 50 to 69 who received an inactivated influenza vaccine. Donor details come from another sample of the same person, matched by shared clones.

This clonotype came up many times. This rearrangement joins TRBV20-1 to TRBJ2-1; TRBD2 matches 10 bases. CDR3 length equals 15 residues. Germline-derived CDR1 and CDR2 are DFQATT and SNEGSKA (reference sequence). J lost 2 bases, V lost 4 bases, and 5 bases had no gene match. The CDR3 sequence: CSAIRLAGAYNEQFF. The CDR3 nucleotides are TGCAGTGCTATAAGGCTAGCGGGAGCCTACAATGAGCAGTTCTTC.

This clonotype was observed at least ten times. The chain links TRBV20-1 to TRBJ2-3, with D possibly matching TRBD1 (6 bases). Trimming removed 7 bases at V and 2 bases at J, with 10 bases between. The CDR3 totals 12 residues. Germline CDR1 and CDR2: DFQATT and SNEGSKA (reference sequence). The CDR3 DNA follows: TGCAGTGTCCGGGACAACACAGATACGCAGTATTTT. Translated, it gives CSVRDNTDTQYF.

The chain couples TRBV20-1 to TRBJ2-5, with 9 bases that match TRBD2. This CDR3 is built from 15 residues. The germline gives CDR1 DFQATT, CDR2 SNEGSKA (reference sequence). Losses at the gene ends were 5 bases for V and 3 bases for J; bases not matched to a gene: 10. CDR3 sequence (DNA): TGCAGTGCTTTCCTCCTAGCGGGGAGCAAAGAGACCCAGTACTTC. Translating it yields CSAFLLAGSKETQYF.

This clonotype was counted only a few times. The chain joins TRBV5-5 to TRBJ2-1; D gene unclear. The CDR3 sequence is 14 residues long. The germline V gene encodes CDR1 SGHKS and CDR2 YYEKEE (reference sequence). V lost 4 bases to trimming and J lost 9 bases, with 17 bases between them. CDR3 in amino acids: CASSGPLGSIEQFF. The CDR3 DNA follows: TGTGCCAGCAGCGGGCCTCTAGGAAGCATTGAGCAGTTCTTC.

This clonotype came up many times. J is TRBJ2-3 and V is TRBV11-2, with no clear D. CDR3 size: 14 residues. Deletions cut 1 base from V and 4 bases from J, with 9 bases between. Per germline, CDR1 SGHAT and CDR2 FQNNGV. The CDR3 sequence: CASSLGLAADTQYF. CDR3 nucleotide sequence: TGTGCCAGCAGCTTAGGATTAGCCGCAGATACGCAGTATTTT.

This clonotype was counted at least ten times. The rearrangement joins TRBV12-3 or TRBV12-4 to TRBJ2-5; D unclear. Trimming stripped 6 bases from V and 3 bases from J, with 11 bases between. The CDR3 contains 13 residues. CDR3 bases: TGTGCCAGCAGCCGGAACAGAAAAGAGACCCAGTACTTC. Translating it yields CASSRNRKETQYF.

In this sample, this clonotype turned up once. This chain joins TRBV4-1 and TRBJ2-1; D possibly corresponds to TRBD2 (5 bases). The CDR3 contains 17 residues. CDR1 is MGHRA and CDR2 is YSYEKL in the germline V gene. Trimming removed 2 bases at V and 0 bases at J, with 14 bases between. The CDR3 nucleotides are TGCGCCAGCAGCCAACCCCAATTAGCGCTCTCCTACAATGAGCAGTTCTTC. Protein product: CASSQPQLALSYNEQFF.